These 5 T cell receptor beta chains came from one sample sequenced in a study of blood T cell repertoires in COVID-19. The repertoire was sequenced with immunoSEQ multiplex PCR; TCRdb's copy has only in-frame clones and lacks some. The data hold 370,000 or so clones, with 70% to 85% observed a single time. The sequencing sample was made of peripheral blood. The receptor set was obtained from a human donor with acute or convalescent COVID-19. The donor label of this sample is uncertain.

The chain uses TRBV18 and TRBJ2-2; TRBD1 aligns across 7 bases. This CDR3 is built from 19 residues. The V gene end was trimmed by 3 bases and the J gene end by 0 bases; junction bases not matched to a gene: 13. The germline gives CDR1 KGHSH, CDR2 LQKENI. CDR3 coding DNA: TGTGCCAGCTCACCGCCTTGGGACAGCCTTGTTGCGAACACCGGGGAGCTGTTTTTT. It specifies CASSPPWDSLVANTGELFF. The variable domain in full, completed from reference TRBV18 and TRBJ2-2, reads NAGVMQNPRHLVRRRGQEARLRCSPMKGHSHVYWYRQLPEEGLKFMVYLQKENIIDESGMPKERFSAEFPKEGPSILRIQQVVRGDSAAYFCASSPPWDSLVANTGELFFGEGSRLTVL.

V usage is TRBV7-9 and J usage is TRBJ1-4, with a possible D match to TRBD1 (5 bases). Trimming left V 6 bases short and J 4 bases short, with 12 bases between. The CDR3 runs 14 residues. Germline CDR1 is SEHNR and CDR2 is FQNEAQ (reference sequence). CDR3 coding DNA: TGTGCCAGCAGTTTTCAGGGATATAATGAAAAACTGTTTTTT. It is translated as CASSFQGYNEKLFF.

This clone was picked up many times. This sequence joins TRBV11-2 and TRBJ2-3; D is unresolved. This CDR3 has 17 amino acids. V dropped 0 bases and J dropped 0 bases, with 13 bases sitting between them. Germline V gene sequence: CDR1 SGHAT, CDR2 FQNNGV. In DNA form, the CDR3 reads TGTGCCAGCAGCTTAGAGCTGGCAGGTCCTAGCACAGATACGCAGTATTTT. Amino acid sequence: CASSLELAGPSTDTQYF.

This clone was seen a few times. The chain links TRBV29-1 to TRBJ1-2, with D perhaps TRBD1 (5 bases). The CDR3 is 12 amino acids. The V gene's germline CDR1 is SQVTM and CDR2 ANQGSEA. Trimming removed 3 bases at V and 4 bases at J, with 9 bases between. DNA for the CDR3: TGCAGCGTTGATGGAGACAGCTATGGCTACACCTTC. It specifies CSVDGDSYGYTF.

This chain connects TRBV7-9 to TRBJ2-5; D is possibly TRBD2 (6 bases). The CDR3 sequence is 14 residues long. V was trimmed by 5 bases and J by 5 bases, leaving 15 bases between them. Germline CDR1 SEHNR, CDR2 FQNEAQ (reference sequence). CDR3 bases: TGTGCCAGCAGCCCCCCGGGACTCTCGGAGACCCAGTACTTC. Protein sequence: CASSPPGLSETQYF.